This T cell receptor (beta chain) was identified during a study of blood T cell repertoires in COVID-19. Trimming stripped 4 bases from V and 3 bases from J, with 13 bases between. Germline assignment: CDR1 LNHDA and CDR2 SQIVND (reference sequence). The CDR3 runs 15 residues. Authors' processing steps: From reference gene primer amplification, estimates of nucleated cell counts were derived. Generated by immunoSEQ multiplex PCR, the TCRdb table keeps only in-frame clones and is missing some. V, J and clone size were drawn from that table, and D and trimming were deduced from the DNA. The profile covers around 280,000 clones, with around nine tenths appearing a single time and around 11% taken by the ten largest.

The TCR originated in a woman in her twenties or thirties with COVID-19, enrolled during active disease. Sequencing input: peripheral blood. This chain joins TRBV19 and TRBJ2-1; possibly TRBD1 for D (5 bases). The CDR3 protein is CASSTWGSGYNEQFF. Written as DNA, the CDR3 is TGTGCCAGTAGTACTTGGGGCTCGGGCTACAATGAGCAGTTCTTC.